A single TCR beta chain is shown here with its context. This clonotype has a single count. Its antigen specificity is not known. The junction and the germline gene differ at one end; a read error may be behind it. Including the terminal cysteine and tryptophan, the CDR3 comprises 10 residues. Only CDR3 DNA is held: 30 bases, read in frame from base 1. The germline V gene yields SGHTS for CDR1 and YDEGEE for CDR2. The data were taken from a study of response to subunit inactivated influenza vaccine (dated by TCRdb to the late 2010s). Looking at the study overall: Deep quantitative profiling of the T cell receptor repertoire was used in the study to follow responses to a trivalent subunit inactivated influenza vaccine.

Study-wide conclusions, independent of this receptor: It was suggested by the authors that each seasonal influenza vaccination may recruit only a limited number of new T cells.

Libraries were constructed by RT-PCR. Sequencing relied on an Illumina HiSeq 2500. In-frame beta chains were kept once TCRdb had trimmed the public reads at Q25 with fastp and called clones with MiXCR. A single entry per CDR3 protein holds the most common genes and DNA from its merged rows. The sample contains about 190,000 distinct CDR3 sequences, about an eighth of them found a single time. About 25% of the sample is taken by the ten largest. The chain couples TRBV5-8 to TRBJ2-1; the D element could tentatively be TRBD1 or TRBD2, as 5 bases agree for each. The clonotype was recovered from a man in his fifties who received an inactivated influenza vaccine. Donor details come from another sample of the same person, matched by shared clones. The sequencing used CD8+ T cells sorted from PBMCs, collected about 5 days after vaccination. The DNA reads as follows: TGTGCCATGGGAGCAGGGCTGATGTTCTGG. Translation gives CAMGAGLMFW.